Following are 27 T cell receptor beta chains from one sample sequenced in a study of radiotherapy plus CTLA-4 blockade in lung cancer. The assay was immunoSEQ multiplex PCR, and TCRdb's table has in-frame clones only and misses some. Seen here are more than 90,000 clones, roughly 88% observed once, and the top ten hold roughly 4.6%. The sample consisted of peripheral blood, taken from a patient treated with radiotherapy plus ipilimumab. The source of these receptors is a human donor with non-small cell lung cancer that progressed on radiotherapy plus ipilimumab.

The chain is built from TRBV19 and TRBJ1-5, with D hard to call. V shed 5 bases and J shed 7 bases, with 12 bases lying between them. Germline-derived CDR1 and CDR2 are LNHDA and SQIVND (reference sequence). The CDR3 is 13 amino acids. This chain's CDR3 is CASSPQVGQPQHF. The CDR3 DNA reads as TGTGCCAGTAGTCCCCAGGTAGGGCAGCCCCAGCATTTT.

The chain uses TRBV5-1 and TRBJ2-7; D may be TRBD2 (5 bases). In germline, CDR1 is SGHRS, CDR2 YFSETQ. The CDR3 extends over 16 amino acids. V lost 0 bases to trimming and J lost 6 bases, with 19 bases between them. The CDR3 loop reads CASSLGRGGLSAEQYF. The CDR3 nucleotides are TGCGCCAGCAGCTTGGGCCGAGGAGGTTTATCTGCCGAGCAGTACTTC.

The chain has TRBV9 and TRBJ2-3; possible D gene TRBD2, 5 bases. Germline V gives CDR1 SGDLS, CDR2 YYNGEE. The CDR3 runs to 16 residues. V lost 3 bases and J 2 bases, leaving 16 bases between the germline ends. The chain's CDR3 is CASSALGRLDTDTQYF. In DNA, the CDR3 is TGTGCCAGCAGCGCCCTGGGGAGATTAGACACAGATACGCAGTATTTT.

The chain couples TRBV4-1 to TRBJ2-1, with 9 positions matching TRBD2. J lost 4 bases, V lost 4 bases, and 2 bases had no gene match. This CDR3 contains 14 residues. Germline lookup yields CDR1 MGHRA and CDR2 YSYEKL. The CDR3 DNA sequence: TGCGCCAGCAGCCCTCTAGCGGGATACAATGAGCAGTTCTTC. This gives the protein CASSPLAGYNEQFF.

The chain joins TRBV7-2 to TRBJ2-7; D tentatively fits TRBD1 or TRBD2 (5 bases each). The CDR3 runs to 15 residues. In germline, CDR1 is SGHTA, CDR2 FQGNSA. V lost 5 bases to trimming and J lost 2 bases, with 16 bases between them. The CDR3 bases are TGTGCCAGCAGCCCCCCGGGGACGGAACCCTACGAGCAGTACTTC. It yields the protein CASSPPGTEPYEQYF. Variable domain in full (rest from reference TRBV7-2 and TRBJ2-7): GAGVSQSPSNKVTEKGKDVELRCDPISGHTALYWYRQSLGQGLEFLIYFQGNSAPDKSGLPSDRFSAERTGGSVSTLTIQRTQQEDSAVYLCASSPPGTEPYEQYFGPGTRLTVT.

This clone appeared a single time. Additional DNA sequences in this sample encode the identical CDR3. The gene calls are TRBV11-2 and TRBJ1-2, with D tentatively TRBD1 (6 bases). The CDR3 contains 14 residues. V lost 0 bases to trimming and J lost 4 bases, with 9 bases between them. Germline V gives CDR1 SGHAT, CDR2 FQNNGV. The CDR3 region is CASSLEQGAYGYTF. CDR3 in DNA: TGTGCCAGCAGCTTAGAACAGGGCGCCTATGGCTACACCTTC.

The chain carries TRBV9 and TRBJ1-4, with D perhaps matching TRBD1 (6 bases). CDR3 length: 14 amino acids. CDR1 is SGDLS and CDR2 is YYNGEE in the germline V gene. Trimming removed 4 bases at V and 10 bases at J, with 17 bases between. Here the CDR3 reads CASSPPQGPPKLFF. The CDR3 coding sequence is TGTGCCAGCAGCCCCCCACAGGGACCCCCAAAACTGTTTTTT. Supplemented by reference TRBV9 and TRBJ1-4, the full variable domain reads DSGVTQTPKHLITATGQRVTLRCSPRSGDLSVYWYQQSLDQGLQFLIQYYNGEERAKGNILERFSAQQFPDLHSELNLSSLELGDSALYFCASSPPQGPPKLFFGSGTQLSVL.

The V gene is TRBV28, the J gene TRBJ2-5, with TRBD1 matching 11 bases. The CDR3 spans 16 residues. Germline CDR1 reads MDHEN; CDR2 reads SYDVKM. V lost 5 bases to trimming and J lost 5 bases; unmatched junction nucleotides: 10. The CDR3 nucleotides read TGTGCCAGCAGTCCGGACAGGGGGCGCAGTATTGAGACCCAGTACTTC. Protein sequence: CASSPDRGRSIETQYF.

The chain has TRBV6-5 and TRBJ2-7; TRBD2 aligns across 7 bases. CDR3 length: 14 residues. V dropped 5 bases and J dropped 6; count of bases not matched to a gene: 10. In germline, CDR1 is MNHEY, CDR2 SVGAGI. The CDR3 DNA is TGTGCCAGCAGTGACTTGCTAGCGGTCTCCGAGCAGTACTTC. Amino acid sequence: CASSDLLAVSEQYF.

The chain recombines TRBV21-1 with TRBJ2-7. TRBV21-1 is a documented pseudogene. The CDR3 totals 13 residues. The CDR3 loop is CASSKGDHYEQYF. Written as DNA, the CDR3 is TGTGCCAGCAGCAAAGGGGACCACTACGAGCAGTACTTC.

The rearrangement joins TRBV5-1 to TRBJ1-1, with D unclear. V was cut by 2 bases and J by 5 bases, with 7 bases left in between. CDR3 length: 12 amino acids. CDR1 is SGHRS, CDR2 YFSETQ, per germline. CDR3: CASSFPDTEAFF. The DNA for the CDR3 is TGCGCCAGCAGCTTCCCAGATACTGAAGCTTTCTTT.

The chain combines TRBV29-1 with TRBJ2-7; 7 bases align to TRBD1. The ends lost 4 bases at V and 7 bases at J; junction bases unmatched: 13. Germline V gene data show CDR1 as SQVTM and CDR2 as ANQGSEA. There are 14 residues in the CDR3. This chain's CDR3 is CSVVPGQVLGEQYF. DNA for the CDR3: TGCAGCGTTGTCCCAGGACAGGTTCTGGGTGAGCAGTACTTC.

This clone is a singleton in its sample. The chain carries TRBV5-1 and TRBJ2-3; the match to TRBD1 covers 12 bases. Germline V gives CDR1 SGHRS, CDR2 YFSETQ. The CDR3 is 16 residues long. With 3 bases clipped from V and 5 bases from J, the junction kept 7 bases outside the gene matches. CDR3 in DNA: TGCGCCAGCAGCTGGATGGGACAGGGGGCGAGAGATACGCAGTATTTT. Its protein is CASSWMGQGARDTQYF.

CDR3 DNA sequence: TGTGCCTGGATGTCCGGGACTTACAATGAGCAGTTCTTC. Translation: CAWMSGTYNEQFF. The V call is TRBV30, the J call TRBJ2-1, with D perhaps matching TRBD2 (6 bases). V was pared by 4 bases and J by 4 bases, with 11 bases between. Germline values: CDR1 GTSNPN, CDR2 SVGIG (reference sequence). The CDR3 runs to 13 residues. The full variable domain, its missing parts supplied by reference TRBV30 and TRBJ2-1, is SQTIHQWPATLVQPVGSPLSLECTVEGTSNPNLYWYRQAAGRGLQLLFYSVGIGQISSEVPQNLSASRPQDRQFILSSKKLLLSDSGFYLCAWMSGTYNEQFFGPGTRLTVL.

V gene TRBV9 combines with J gene TRBJ2-2, with D maybe TRBD2 (5 bases). V lost 0 bases, J lost 4 bases, and 7 bases lay in between. This CDR3 comprises 14 residues. The germline V gene encodes CDR1 SGDLS and CDR2 YYNGEE. The CDR3 here is CASSVVAGTGELFF. The DNA for the CDR3 is TGTGCCAGCAGCGTAGTGGCGGGCACCGGGGAGCTGTTTTTT.

This CDR3 reads CSVEGRTGAVEKLFF. In nucleotides, the CDR3 is TGCAGCGTTGAAGGTCGGACAGGGGCCGTTGAAAAACTGTTTTTT. The chain has TRBV29-1 and TRBJ1-4; the match to TRBD1 covers 9 bases. CDR3 length equals 15 residues. V trimming: 1 base; J trimming: 7 bases; junction bases outside the gene matches: 7. Germline V gene sequence: CDR1 SQVTM, CDR2 ANQGSEA.

This clone was detected once. This chain uses TRBV6-1 with TRBJ1-5; D gene uncertain. Between the trimmed V and J ends, which lost 4 bases and 4 bases, there was a span of 14 bases. Germline loops: CDR1 MNHNS, CDR2 SASEGT. CDR3 length: 15 residues. The CDR3 region is CASSADPGFNQPQHF. In DNA form, the CDR3 reads TGTGCCAGCAGTGCAGACCCGGGATTTAATCAGCCCCAGCATTTT.

This chain uses TRBV10-1 with TRBJ1-3, with 8 positions matching TRBD1. The CDR3 is 16 residues long. V gave up 6 bases and J gave up 2 bases; unmatched junction bases: 9. Germline V CDR1 and CDR2: WNHNN, SYGVQD (reference sequence). The CDR3 sequence is CASSPDTGGTGNTIYF. In nucleotides, the CDR3 is TGCGCCAGCAGCCCCGACACAGGGGGTACTGGAAACACCATATATTTT.

The V call is TRBV2, the J call TRBJ2-6; D is undetermined. The CDR3 runs to 14 residues. The germline V gene has CDR1 SNHLY and CDR2 FYNNEI. The V gene lost 7 bases and the J gene lost 4 bases, with 11 bases spanning the gap. CDR3 amino acids: CASMRLSGANVLTF. CDR3 bases: TGTGCCAGCATGCGGTTATCCGGGGCCAACGTCCTGACTTTC.

This chain joins TRBV25-1 and TRBJ1-1, with TRBD1 identical over 7 bases. CDR3 length equals 14 residues. Trimming cost V 4 bases and J 1 base; bases outside gene matches: 3. Germline V lookup: CDR1 MGHDK, CDR2 SYGVNS. For the CDR3, the DNA is TGTGCCAGCAGTGCGGGACAGAAGAACACTGAAGCTTTCTTT. Translating it yields CASSAGQKNTEAFF.

The chain combines TRBV2 with TRBJ1-1, with D unresolved. Germline assignment: CDR1 SNHLY and CDR2 FYNNEI. CDR3 length equals 12 residues. Between the trimmed V and J ends, which lost 5 bases and 7 bases, there was a span of 11 bases. The CDR3 spells CASSWHWGEAFF. CDR3 nucleotides: TGTGCCAGCAGTTGGCATTGGGGTGAAGCTTTCTTT.

This clone turned up a few times. The rearrangement joins TRBV27 to TRBJ2-1, with D possibly being TRBD1 (6 bases). The CDR3 runs to 15 residues. Germline CDR1 is MNHEY and CDR2 is SMNVEV (reference sequence). V lost 2 bases, J lost 7 bases, and 15 bases lay in between. DNA for the CDR3: TGTGCCAGCAGTTTACCCGGTCAGGGGCGGAATGAGCAGTTCTTC. This sequence encodes CASSLPGQGRNEQFF.

This chain uses TRBV7-2 with TRBJ2-7, with 7 bases lining up with TRBD1. V gave up 2 bases and J gave up 6 bases; unmatched junction bases: 7. Per the germline V gene, CDR1 is SGHTA and CDR2 is FQGNSA. The CDR3 runs 14 residues. The CDR3 DNA reads as TGTGCCAGCAGCTTAACGACAGGGTCGGGCGAGCAGTACTTC. Protein sequence: CASSLTTGSGEQYF.

The chain uses TRBV5-1 and TRBJ1-1; a possible D gene is TRBD1 (6 bases). The CDR3 spans 13 residues. Germline V gives CDR1 SGHRS, CDR2 YFSETQ. Trimming shortened V by 5 bases and J by 4 bases, and 12 bases separated the two germline ends. The CDR3 coding sequence is TGCGCCAGCAGTCCAGGGGTCGCCACTGAAGCTTTCTTT. This sequence encodes CASSPGVATEAFF.

The V gene is TRBV5-4, the J gene TRBJ2-7; D not resolved. Germline values: CDR1 SGHNT, CDR2 YYREEE (reference sequence). The V gene lost 0 bases and the J gene lost 2 bases, with 9 bases spanning the gap. The CDR3 spans 14 residues. The CDR3 DNA is TGTGCCAGCAGCTTGGGGGCGTCCCCCTACGAGCAGTACTTC. Residues: CASSLGASPYEQYF.

The V and J genes are TRBV4-1 and TRBJ1-5, with D tentatively TRBD1 (5 bases). V lost 0 bases, J lost 6 bases, and 12 bases lay in between. Germline V gives CDR1 MGHRA, CDR2 YSYEKL. The CDR3 sequence is 15 residues long. The CDR3 is CASSQDLQGVQPQHF. The CDR3 DNA sequence: TGCGCCAGCAGCCAAGATCTCCAGGGTGTTCAGCCCCAGCATTTT.

This sequence joins TRBV2 and TRBJ2-3, with TRBD1 matching 10 bases. CDR3 size: 14 residues. After removal of 8 bases from V and 1 base from J, the junction contained 3 bases not matched to a gene. Germline V gene lookup returns CDR1 SNHLY and CDR2 FYNNEI. The CDR3 loop reads CASSDRGRTDTQYF. The CDR3, as DNA: TGTGCCAGCTCTGACAGGGGGCGCACAGATACGCAGTATTTT.